Given below is one T cell receptor (beta chain) in context. The sample belongs to a study of blood T cell repertoires in COVID-19. Sequencing was performed with immunoSEQ multiplex PCR; in TCRdb, only in-frame clones are kept and a portion is missing. The sample has about 300,000 clones; around 86% are singletons. The CDR3 consists of 14 residues. CDR1 and CDR2 (germline): MNHEY, SVGAGI. V gave up 7 bases and J gave up 1 base, with 13 bases separating them. The J gene is TRBJ1-1, the V gene TRBV6-5, with a possible D match to TRBD1 (5 bases). The sequence was obtained from a man in his sixties who had recovered from COVID-19. The specimen was PBMCs or T cells enriched from blood (not recorded which). The CDR3 DNA follows: TGTGCCAGCATTCAAGGTGGGGCGAACACTGAAGCTTTCTTT. Protein sequence: CASIQGGANTEAFF.